The next 21 T cell receptor beta chains were all read from a single sample in a study of cytomegalovirus exposure and HLA in healthy donors. The PCR had 60 Vbeta and 13 Jbeta primers. The assay was immunoSEQ multiplex PCR, and TCRdb's table has in-frame clones only and misses some. The sample is made up of 130,000 to 150,000 clones, and the top ten hold 0.96% of it. Specimen: PBMCs. The receptors come from a male donor in good health and CMV-seronegative.

The rearrangement joins TRBV5-5 to TRBJ1-2, with a possible D match to TRBD1 (5 bases). The V gene lost 4 bases and the J gene lost 2 bases, with 9 bases spanning the gap. Germline CDR1 and CDR2: SGHKS and YYEKEE (reference sequence). This CDR3 region has 13 residues. The chain's CDR3 is CASSLQANYGYTF. The CDR3 coding sequence is TGTGCCAGCAGCCTACAGGCGAACTATGGCTACACCTTC. Together with reference TRBV5-5 and TRBJ1-2, the CDR3 gives the full variable domain: DAGVTQSPTHLIKTRGQQVTLRCSPISGHKSVSWYQQVLGQGPQFIFQYYEKEERGRGNFPDRFSARQFPNYSSELNVNALLLGDSALYLCASSLQANYGYTFGSGTRLTVV.

The chain carries TRBV13 and TRBJ2-7; possibly TRBD2 for D (5 bases). Looked up from germline, CDR1 is PRHDT and CDR2 is FYEKMQ (reference sequence). The length of the CDR3 is 12 residues. V gave up 4 bases and J gave up 6 bases, with 10 bases separating them. CDR3 coding DNA: TGTGCCAGCAGCTACTCCCGGGGCGAGCAGTACTTC. The encoded protein is CASSYSRGEQYF.

This chain connects TRBV13 to TRBJ1-2, with 12 bases lining up with TRBD1. J lost 8 bases, V lost 4 bases, and 5 bases had no gene match. Germline loops: CDR1 PRHDT, CDR2 FYEKMQ (reference sequence). The CDR3 covers 14 residues. CDR3: CASSSGTGGEGYTF. The CDR3 bases are TGTGCCAGCAGCTCCGGGACAGGGGGCGAAGGCTACACCTTC.

The CDR3 DNA reads TGTGCCAGCAGTTACTCGGCATTAGCCAAAAACATTCAGTACTTC. Encoded protein: CASSYSALAKNIQYF. The chain uses TRBV6-5 and TRBJ2-4, with D uncertain. There are 15 residues in the CDR3. Germline V lookup: CDR1 MNHEY, CDR2 SVGAGI. The germline V and J ends were trimmed by 0 bases and 0 bases, with 6 bases remaining between them.

The chain uses TRBV27 and TRBJ1-6; D is undetermined. The germline V gene has CDR1 MNHEY and CDR2 SMNVEV (reference sequence). The CDR3 is made up of 17 amino acids. Trimming cost V 5 bases and J 0 bases, with 14 bases left between them. The CDR3 DNA reads TGTGCCAGCAGTCCAGACCGCGCTAGCTCCTATAATTCACCCCTCCACTTT. Translating it yields CASSPDRASSYNSPLHF.

This rearrangement joins TRBV7-2 to TRBJ1-6, with D possibly being TRBD1 (5 bases). The length of the CDR3 is 15 residues. CDR1 SGHTA and CDR2 FQGNSA come from the germline V gene. V lost 1 base, J lost 9 bases, and 13 bases lay in between. The CDR3 protein is CASSLDSGYGSPLHF. In nucleotides, the CDR3 is TGTGCCAGCAGCTTAGATTCAGGGTATGGTTCACCCCTCCACTTT.

The genes are TRBV11-2 and TRBJ1-2; D not resolved. Trimming removed 5 bases from V and 3 bases from J, with 19 bases in between. Germline CDR1 SGHAT, CDR2 FQNNGV. The CDR3 sequence is 16 residues long. The CDR3 reads CASSPAGKLGDYGYTF. The CDR3 DNA is TGTGCCAGCAGCCCCGCCGGGAAACTCGGCGACTATGGCTACACCTTC.

Remarks on this clone: This same CDR3 is encoded by further DNA sequences in the sample. The rearrangement links TRBV20-1 to TRBJ2-1; D gene ambiguous. Germline assignment: CDR1 DFQATT and CDR2 SNEGSKA (reference sequence). The V and J ends lost 5 bases and 6 bases respectively, with 8 bases between them. This CDR3 has 11 residues. CDR3 in amino acids: CSASPRNEQFF. The CDR3 region has the DNA TGCAGTGCTTCCCCTCGCAATGAGCAGTTCTTC.

The V call is TRBV6-1, the J call TRBJ1-5; TRBD1 matches at 10 bases. Germline V gene data show CDR1 as MNHNS and CDR2 as SASEGT. This CDR3 has 15 amino acids. V was clipped by 7 bases and J by 4 bases; unmatched bases: 7. For the CDR3, the DNA is TGTGCCAGCACCCCCGACAGGGGGCGGAATCAGCCCCAGCATTTT. Translation gives CASTPDRGRNQPQHF.

The chain couples TRBV6-4 to TRBJ2-7; 7 positions agree with TRBD1. There are 16 residues in the CDR3. Germline assignment: CDR1 MRHNA and CDR2 SNTAGT. The trim removed 6 bases at V and 4 bases at J, leaving 15 bases unmatched. The CDR3 loop reads CASSHPDRVLSYEQYF. CDR3 DNA sequence: TGTGCCAGCAGCCATCCCGACAGGGTGCTTAGTTACGAGCAGTACTTC.

The chain has TRBV27 and TRBJ2-7; 9 nucleotides agree with TRBD2. The CDR3 consists of 15 residues. Germline values: CDR1 MNHEY, CDR2 SMNVEV (reference sequence). V lost 10 bases, J lost 4 bases, and 14 bases stayed unmatched. The CDR3 spells CATGPIGTSKYEQYF. The DNA for the CDR3 is TGTGCCACCGGTCCCATTGGGACTAGCAAGTACGAGCAGTACTTC.

This chain links TRBV29-1 with TRBJ2-3; TRBD2 matches 7 bases. CDR1 SQVTM and CDR2 ANQGSEA come from the germline V gene. J lost 1 base, V lost 3 bases, and 4 bases had no gene match. The CDR3 runs 14 residues. CDR3 sequence reads: CSVEGGRRTDTQYF. CDR3 in DNA: TGCAGCGTTGAGGGCGGGAGACGCACAGATACGCAGTATTTT.

The V call is TRBV19, the J call TRBJ2-7, with 12 nucleotides matching TRBD1. The V and J ends lost 5 bases and 7 bases, in that order; junction bases with no gene match: 12. There are 16 residues in the CDR3. From germline, CDR1 is LNHDA and CDR2 SQIVND (reference sequence). The CDR3 coding sequence is TGTGCCAGTAGTCCTCGGAGGGGACAGGGGGCTGGGGAGCAGTACTTC. This encodes CASSPRRGQGAGEQYF.

The chain recombines TRBV7-8 with TRBJ2-2, with D maybe TRBD1 (5 bases). CDR1 and CDR2 from the germline V gene are SGHVS and FQNEAQ. V was clipped by 2 bases and J by 1 base, with 11 bases between them. CDR3 length equals 16 residues. The CDR3 spells CASSLSRTGNTGELFF. In DNA, the CDR3 is TGTGCCAGCAGCTTAAGTCGCACAGGGAACACCGGGGAGCTGTTTTTT.

The chain recombines TRBV6-5 with TRBJ1-1; 7 bases match TRBD1. From germline, CDR1 is MNHEY and CDR2 SVGAGI. This CDR3 region has 14 residues. J lost 2 bases, V lost 4 bases, and 4 bases had no gene match. CDR3 DNA sequence: TGTGCCAGCAGTTTGGGACAGATAAACACTGAAGCTTTCTTT. Protein product: CASSLGQINTEAFF.

A remark on this clone: A junction boundary mismatches the germline segment, possibly from a read error. The sample contains more than one DNA sequence encoding this CDR3. CDR3 protein: CASSPKWETEAFF. The CDR3 DNA reads TGTGCCAGCTCACCAAAGTGGGAGACTGAAGCCTTCTTT. V gene TRBV18 combines with J gene TRBJ1-1; no definite D call. This CDR3 is 13 amino acids long. Germline assignment: CDR1 KGHSH and CDR2 LQKENI.

The V call is TRBV6-1, the J call TRBJ2-2; 7 nucleotides agree with TRBD1. The CDR3 is 14 amino acids. After removal of 8 bases from V and 5 bases from J, the junction contained 8 bases not matched to a gene. The germline gives CDR1 MNHNS, CDR2 SASEGT. This CDR3 reads CASVLGGRTGELFF. CDR3 sequence (DNA): TGTGCCAGCGTACTAGGGGGCCGGACCGGGGAGCTGTTTTTT.

V gene TRBV10-3 combines with J gene TRBJ2-7; TRBD1 is a possible D gene (6 bases). V was shortened by 0 bases and J by 1 base, with 10 bases between the two germline ends. Germline CDR1 reads ENHRY; CDR2 reads SYGVKD. CDR3 length: 15 residues. The CDR3 nucleotides are TGTGCCATCAGTGAGTCCCGGACAGCTTCCTACGAGCAGTACTTC. This encodes CAISESRTASYEQYF.

The rearrangement links TRBV27 to TRBJ1-1; D gene uncertain. The germline V gene encodes CDR1 MNHEY and CDR2 SMNVEV (reference sequence). Trimming removed 2 bases from V and 5 bases from J, with 9 bases in between. This CDR3 contains 13 residues. The CDR3 sequence is CASSLNAGTEAFF. For the CDR3, the DNA is TGTGCCAGCAGTTTAAACGCCGGGACTGAAGCTTTCTTT.

The genes are TRBV30 and TRBJ2-1; possibly TRBD1 for D (5 bases). Trimming left V 2 bases short and J 8 bases short, with 10 bases between. The CDR3 is made up of 12 amino acids. The germline CDR1 and CDR2 sequences are GTSNPN and SVGIG (reference sequence). The CDR3 nucleotides read TGTGCCTGGAGTTTGACAGACGATGAGCAGTTCTTC. As protein: CAWSLTDDEQFF.

This chain links TRBV27 with TRBJ1-2; perhaps TRBD1 as D (6 bases). This CDR3 region has 13 residues. The germline CDR1 and CDR2 sequences are MNHEY and SMNVEV (reference sequence). Between the trimmed V and J ends, which lost 6 bases and 7 bases, there was a span of 15 bases. The CDR3 DNA reads TGTGCCAGCAGCAAAAATTCAGGGGTTGGCTACACCTTC. Translating gives CASSKNSGVGYTF.